A single T cell receptor beta chain is shown here with its context. Its target is not known. These data are taken from a study of cytomegalovirus exposure and HLA in healthy donors. Study-wide findings and caveats: Another analysis was done later, and it associated 16,951 TCR beta sequences with HLA alleles at 0.05 false discovery rate.

Primers: 60 Vbeta forward and 13 Jbeta reverse. Clones were read by immunoSEQ multiplex PCR, and TCRdb kept only the in-frame ones, dropping some. The sample lists 100,000 to 150,000 clones, more than 9% occurring once. There are 12 residues in the CDR3. Germline lookup yields CDR1 SGHNT and CDR2 YYREEE (reference sequence). Trimming removed 4 bases at V and 4 bases at J, with 8 bases between. Sequencing was carried out using PBMCs. The source of this sequence is a woman aged 18-29 years in good health and CMV-seropositive. This chain joins TRBV5-4 and TRBJ1-2; D may be TRBD1 (5 bases). CDR3 DNA: TGTGCCAGCAGCGACAGACTCTATGGCTACACCTTC. Translating it yields CASSDRLYGYTF.